A selection of T cell receptor beta chains follows, all from one sample in a study of blood T cell repertoires in COVID-19. Clones were read by immunoSEQ multiplex PCR, and TCRdb kept only the in-frame ones, dropping some. The sample records about 160,000 clones, 82% being singletons. Sequenced material: peripheral blood. The source is a woman aged 40 to 50 with COVID-19, enrolled during active disease. The CDR3 runs from the conserved cysteine through the conserved F or W. Each record gives: J gene, V gene, clone size, D gene, CDR3 DNA, CDR3 protein. The D gene is left open where the match is weak. The size field is filled for only some rows; it gives once, few, many or a size class.

j_call: TRBJ2-7
v_call: TRBV10-1
clone_size: .
d_call: .
cdr3_nt: TGCGCCAGCAGTGACGAATCTACGAAGTTGGTCTACGAGCAGTACTTC
cdr3_aa: CASSDESTKLVYEQYF

j_call: TRBJ1-1
v_call: TRBV2
clone_size: .
d_call: .
cdr3_nt: TGTGCCAGCAGCGTTGGGTGGGGGCCCGAGGAAGCTTTCTTT
cdr3_aa: CASSVGWGPEEAFF

j_call: TRBJ2-2
v_call: TRBV2
clone_size: once
d_call: TRBD1
cdr3_nt: TGTGCCAGCAGTTTTCCCCGCGACCTGGACAGGGGGCTGAACACCGGGGAGCTGTTTTTT
cdr3_aa: CASSFPRDLDRGLNTGELFF

j_call: TRBJ2-1
v_call: TRBV20-1
clone_size: .
d_call: .
cdr3_nt: TGCAGTGCTAGTCTCTATACTTCCTACAATGAGCAGTTCTTC
cdr3_aa: CSASLYTSYNEQFF

j_call: TRBJ1-3
v_call: TRBV4-1
clone_size: .
d_call: .
cdr3_nt: TGCGCCAGCAGCCTCTCTGGGGGGGTTTCTGGAAACACCATATATTTT
cdr3_aa: CASSLSGGVSGNTIYF

j_call: TRBJ1-5
v_call: TRBV3-1/TRBV3-2
clone_size: .
d_call: .
cdr3_nt: TGTGCCAGCAGCCAGGGGGCAGGTGGCCCTCAGCCCCAGCATTTT
cdr3_aa: CASSQGAGGPQPQHF

j_call: TRBJ2-1
v_call: TRBV29-1
clone_size: .
d_call: .
cdr3_nt: TGCAGCGTTGGACTCCACAATGAGCAGTTCTTC
cdr3_aa: CSVGLHNEQFF

j_call: TRBJ1-1
v_call: TRBV30
clone_size: .
d_call: .
cdr3_nt: TGTGCCTGGGGCCGATACAGGGAAGAAGCTTTCTTT
cdr3_aa: CAWGRYREEAFF

j_call: TRBJ2-1
v_call: TRBV6-2/TRBV6-3
clone_size: .
d_call: .
cdr3_nt: TGTGCCAGCAGTTACCGGGGGACCGGCGCAAACAATGAGCAGTTCTTC
cdr3_aa: CASSYRGTGANNEQFF

j_call: TRBJ2-7
v_call: TRBV5-6
clone_size: .
d_call: .
cdr3_nt: TGTGCCAGCAGCGGTTTGACAACCTACGAGCAGTACTTC
cdr3_aa: CASSGLTTYEQYF

j_call: TRBJ2-7
v_call: TRBV15
clone_size: .
d_call: TRBD1
cdr3_nt: TGTGCCACCAGCAGTATAAGGACAGGGAGCTACGAGCAGTACTTC
cdr3_aa: CATSSIRTGSYEQYF

j_call: TRBJ2-6
v_call: TRBV7-8
clone_size: .
d_call: .
cdr3_nt: TGTGCCAGCAGCTTAGACAGCACCTCTGGGGCCAACGTCCTGACTTTC
cdr3_aa: CASSLDSTSGANVLTF

j_call: TRBJ2-1
v_call: TRBV9
clone_size: once
d_call: .
cdr3_nt: TGTGCCAGCAGCAATCTAGCGCGGAGCTCCTACAATGAGCAGTTCTTC
cdr3_aa: CASSNLARSSYNEQFF

j_call: TRBJ2-3
v_call: TRBV5-1
clone_size: .
d_call: .
cdr3_nt: TGCGCCAGCAGCCTTAACCAGGGGGATACGCAGTATTTT
cdr3_aa: CASSLNQGDTQYF

j_call: TRBJ1-1
v_call: TRBV19
clone_size: .
d_call: .
cdr3_nt: TGTGCCAGTACCGATACACCGAACACTGAAGCTTTCTTT
cdr3_aa: CASTDTPNTEAFF

j_call: TRBJ1-5
v_call: TRBV3-1/TRBV3-2
clone_size: .
d_call: .
cdr3_nt: TGTGCCAGCAGCCAAACCCGGGGCAATCAGCCCCAGCATTTT
cdr3_aa: CASSQTRGNQPQHF

j_call: TRBJ2-3
v_call: TRBV2
clone_size: .
d_call: .
cdr3_nt: TGTGCCAGCAGTCCGTATTCGGGAGATACGCAGTATTTT
cdr3_aa: CASSPYSGDTQYF

j_call: TRBJ1-4
v_call: TRBV7-9
clone_size: .
d_call: .
cdr3_nt: TGTGCCAGCAGCTTGACAACAACTAATGAAAAACTGTTTTTT
cdr3_aa: CASSLTTTNEKLFF

j_call: TRBJ2-2
v_call: TRBV18
clone_size: many
d_call: TRBD2
cdr3_nt: TGTGCCAGCTCACCTCCCAAGCGGGGGGGCACCGGGGAGCTGTTTTTT
cdr3_aa: CASSPPKRGGTGELFF

j_call: TRBJ1-2
v_call: TRBV3-1/TRBV3-2
clone_size: .
d_call: TRBD1
cdr3_nt: TGTGCCAGCAGTCCCTCAGCGGGACAGGGAAGCTACACCTTC
cdr3_aa: CASSPSAGQGSYTF

j_call: TRBJ2-3
v_call: TRBV5-8
clone_size: .
d_call: TRBD1
cdr3_nt: TGTGCCAGCAGCACCGGACAGGGCACAGATACGCAGTATTTT
cdr3_aa: CASSTGQGTDTQYF

j_call: TRBJ1-3
v_call: TRBV5-6
clone_size: .
d_call: .
cdr3_nt: TGTGCCAGCAGCTGGTCCCCCGGTTCTGGAAACACCATATATTTT
cdr3_aa: CASSWSPGSGNTIYF

j_call: TRBJ2-6
v_call: TRBV27
clone_size: .
d_call: .
cdr3_nt: TGTGCCAGCAGTTTATCTAATACTGGGGCCAACGTCCTGACTTTC
cdr3_aa: CASSLSNTGANVLTF

j_call: TRBJ1-1
v_call: TRBV6-5
clone_size: .
d_call: TRBD1
cdr3_nt: TGTGCCAGCAGTTTACAGGGGCAGGGCACTGAAGCTTTCTTT
cdr3_aa: CASSLQGQGTEAFF

j_call: TRBJ1-6
v_call: TRBV7-2
clone_size: .
d_call: .
cdr3_nt: TGTGCCAGCAGCTTAAAGGGTGGAGGTTCACCCCTCCACTTT
cdr3_aa: CASSLKGGGSPLHF

j_call: TRBJ2-3
v_call: TRBV7-3
clone_size: .
d_call: .
cdr3_nt: TGTGCCAGCAGCTTAAACGGGGTAACAGATACGCAGTATTTT
cdr3_aa: CASSLNGVTDTQYF

j_call: TRBJ1-2
v_call: TRBV6-5
clone_size: .
d_call: .
cdr3_nt: TGTGCCACCTCTTACGGTTTTAGCTACACCTTC
cdr3_aa: CATSYGFSYTF

j_call: TRBJ2-5
v_call: TRBV27
clone_size: few
d_call: .
cdr3_nt: TGTGCCAGCAGCCCGCGTCCAGGGGCAAAGACCCAGTACTTC
cdr3_aa: CASSPRPGAKTQYF

j_call: TRBJ1-3
v_call: TRBV29-1
clone_size: .
d_call: .
cdr3_nt: TGCAGCGTTGCTGAGACAGCGGGAAACACCATATATTTT
cdr3_aa: CSVAETAGNTIYF

j_call: TRBJ2-1
v_call: TRBV27
clone_size: .
d_call: TRBD2
cdr3_nt: TGTGCCAGCAGCCTGCCGGGGGGTGAGCAGTTCTTC
cdr3_aa: CASSLPGGEQFF

j_call: TRBJ2-1
v_call: TRBV18
clone_size: .
d_call: TRBD1
cdr3_nt: TGTGCCAGCTCACCCCGGACAGGGCTAAATGAGCAGTTCTTC
cdr3_aa: CASSPRTGLNEQFF

j_call: TRBJ1-1
v_call: TRBV30
clone_size: .
d_call: TRBD1
cdr3_nt: TGTGCCTGGAGTGAAACAGGGGTGAACACTGAAGCTTTCTTT
cdr3_aa: CAWSETGVNTEAFF

j_call: TRBJ2-5
v_call: TRBV12-3/TRBV12-4
clone_size: .
d_call: .
cdr3_nt: TGTGCCAGCAGTTTCGTAGAAGAGACCCAGTACTTC
cdr3_aa: CASSFVEETQYF

j_call: TRBJ2-7
v_call: TRBV27
clone_size: .
d_call: .
cdr3_nt: TGTGCCAGCAGTTTATCGGCAGCCTACGAGCAGTACTTC
cdr3_aa: CASSLSAAYEQYF

j_call: TRBJ2-3
v_call: TRBV18
clone_size: many
d_call: TRBD2
cdr3_nt: TGTGCCAGCTCTCTCAACCCGGGACTAGCAGAGGATACGCAGTATTTT
cdr3_aa: CASSLNPGLAEDTQYF

j_call: TRBJ2-7
v_call: TRBV27
clone_size: .
d_call: .
cdr3_nt: TGTGCCAGCAGTGATAACAGGGGACTGGCGGACGAGCAGTACTTC
cdr3_aa: CASSDNRGLADEQYF

j_call: TRBJ1-4
v_call: TRBV5-6
clone_size: .
d_call: TRBD1
cdr3_nt: TGTGCCAGCAGTGGCTCCGGGACAGGGGATGAAAAACTGTTTTTT
cdr3_aa: CASSGSGTGDEKLFF

j_call: TRBJ1-4
v_call: TRBV27
clone_size: .
d_call: .
cdr3_nt: TGTGCCAGCAGTCTCCAGGGAGGGCTTGGAAAACTGTTTTTT
cdr3_aa: CASSLQGGLGKLFF

j_call: TRBJ1-2
v_call: TRBV27
clone_size: .
d_call: .
cdr3_nt: TGTGCCAGCAGGCGGGAGGGGCGCTCCTATGGCTACACCTTC
cdr3_aa: CASRREGRSYGYTF

j_call: TRBJ2-1
v_call: TRBV6-1
clone_size: .
d_call: .
cdr3_nt: TGTGCCAGCAGTAAAGCCGGGACATCGTATGCCTACAATGAGCAGTTCTTC
cdr3_aa: CASSKAGTSYAYNEQFF

j_call: TRBJ1-1
v_call: TRBV7-9
clone_size: .
d_call: .
cdr3_nt: TGTGCCAGCAGCGACGGAGATTCGGGAGCTTTCTTT
cdr3_aa: CASSDGDSGAFF

j_call: TRBJ1-1
v_call: TRBV3-1/TRBV3-2
clone_size: .
d_call: .
cdr3_nt: TGTGCCAGCAGCCCAAACCAAAGGGAGGTGAACACTGAAGCTTTCTTT
cdr3_aa: CASSPNQREVNTEAFF

j_call: TRBJ2-5
v_call: TRBV7-2
clone_size: once
d_call: .
cdr3_nt: TGTGCCAGCAGCTTCGCGGAGACCCAGTACTTC
cdr3_aa: CASSFAETQYF

j_call: TRBJ2-1
v_call: TRBV18
clone_size: .
d_call: TRBD1
cdr3_nt: TGTGCCAGCTCACGCACCGGGACAGGGGCTAATTACAATGAGCAGTTCTTC
cdr3_aa: CASSRTGTGANYNEQFF

j_call: TRBJ2-1
v_call: TRBV19
clone_size: .
d_call: .
cdr3_nt: TGTGCCAGTACTAGACAGACGGATCACAATGAGCAGTTCTTC
cdr3_aa: CASTRQTDHNEQFF

j_call: TRBJ2-5
v_call: TRBV9
clone_size: .
d_call: TRBD1
cdr3_nt: TGTGCCAGCAGCGCCTCAGGGGGCTTGGAGACCCAGTACTTC
cdr3_aa: CASSASGGLETQYF

j_call: TRBJ1-1
v_call: TRBV7-3
clone_size: once
d_call: .
cdr3_nt: TGTGCCAGCAGCTTAGTAGAGAACACTGAAGCTTTCTTT
cdr3_aa: CASSLVENTEAFF

j_call: TRBJ1-6
v_call: TRBV30
clone_size: .
d_call: .
cdr3_nt: TGTGCCTGGAGTGTACCCAGGCCGAATTCACCCCTCCACTTT
cdr3_aa: CAWSVPRPNSPLHF

j_call: TRBJ2-7
v_call: TRBV14
clone_size: .
d_call: .
cdr3_nt: TGTGCCAGCAGCCAAGCTTCCCCCGAGCAGTACTTC
cdr3_aa: CASSQASPEQYF

j_call: TRBJ2-7
v_call: TRBV3-1/TRBV3-2
clone_size: .
d_call: .
cdr3_nt: TGTGCCAGCAGCCAAGATGAGGGAAGGGAGTACTTC
cdr3_aa: CASSQDEGREYF